This T cell receptor (beta chain) was observed in a study of HIV-infected patients and healthy controls. CDR1 MNHNS and CDR2 SASEGT come from the germline V gene. The CDR3 length is 16 residues. V was trimmed by 7 bases and J by 5 bases, leaving 21 bases between them. TCRdb fed the 5' RACE reads into MiXCR, producing one record per CDR3 protein. In the table there are roughly 20,000 distinct CDR3 sequences, 16% of which are singletons. Sequencing used CD8+ T cells from blood. This chain uses TRBV6-1 with TRBJ1-5; D unclear. This receptor was taken from a human donor in good health. The CDR3 bases are TGTGCCAGCACCAAAGGAAACACTCACCCGGATCAGCCCCAGCATTTT. Translating gives CASTKGNTHPDQPQHF.